This T cell receptor beta chain was observed in a study of shared clonotypes between healthy human individuals. This clone has a handful of counts. CDR1 and CDR2 from the germline V gene are SGDLS and YYNGEE. V lost 0 bases to trimming and J lost 3 bases; unmatched junction nucleotides: 0. The CDR3 contains 15 residues. Sequencing was performed with immunoSEQ multiplex PCR; in TCRdb, only in-frame clones are kept and a portion is missing. This repertoire shows around 500,000 clones, around four fifths found once; its top ten account for 12%. This chain uses TRBV9 with TRBJ2-2, with 9 bases fitting TRBD2. Sequenced material: PBMCs. The clonotype originates from a woman aged 35 to 49 in good health. Some clones in this sample may be carry-over from other donors' samples. DNA of the CDR3: TGTGCCAGCAGCGTAGGGACTAGCGACACCGGGGAGCTGTTTTTT. Residues: CASSVGTSDTGELFF. The full variable domain, completed using reference TRBV9 and TRBJ2-2, is DSGVTQTPKHLITATGQRVTLRCSPRSGDLSVYWYQQSLDQGLQFLIQYYNGEERAKGNILERFSAQQFPDLHSELNLSSLELGDSALYFCASSVGTSDTGELFFGEGSRLTVL.